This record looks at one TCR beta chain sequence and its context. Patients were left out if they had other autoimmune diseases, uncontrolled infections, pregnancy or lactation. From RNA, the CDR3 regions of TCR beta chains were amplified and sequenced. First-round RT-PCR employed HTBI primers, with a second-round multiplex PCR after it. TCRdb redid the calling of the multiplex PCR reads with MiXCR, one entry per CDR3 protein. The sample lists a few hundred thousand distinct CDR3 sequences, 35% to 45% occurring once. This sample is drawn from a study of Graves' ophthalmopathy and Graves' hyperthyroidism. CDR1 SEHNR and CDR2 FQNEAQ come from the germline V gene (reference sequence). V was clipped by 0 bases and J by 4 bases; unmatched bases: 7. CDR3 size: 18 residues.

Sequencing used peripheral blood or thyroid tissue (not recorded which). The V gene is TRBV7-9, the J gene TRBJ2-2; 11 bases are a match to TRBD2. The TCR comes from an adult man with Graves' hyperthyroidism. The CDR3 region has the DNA TGTGCCAGCAGCTTAGCGGGGGGGACTAGCGGAAGCACCGGGGAGCTGTTTTTT. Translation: CASSLAGGTSGSTGELFF.